This T cell receptor beta chain emerged from a study of blood T cell repertoires in COVID-19. The method was immunoSEQ multiplex PCR; TCRdb's version includes in-frame clones alone and lacks a portion of them. The table shows around 220,000 clones, with around 80% occurring only once. V was pared by 0 bases and J by 1 base, with 4 bases of the junction left unmatched. From germline, CDR1 is SGHNT and CDR2 YYREEE (reference sequence). The CDR3 sequence is 15 residues long. This clone was seen a single time. The specimen was peripheral blood. The source of this sequence is a woman over 75 with COVID-19, enrolled during active disease. The chain links TRBV5-4 to TRBJ2-7, with TRBD1 matching over 7 bases. The CDR3: CASSLGGTASYEQYF. CDR3 sequence (DNA): TGTGCCAGCAGCTTGGGGGGGACAGCTTCCTACGAGCAGTACTTC. Looking up the rest from reference TRBV5-4 and TRBJ2-7 gives the full variable domain: ETGVTQSPTHLIKTRGQQVTLRCSSQSGHNTVSWYQQALGQGPQFIFQYYREEENGRGNFPPRFSGLQFPNYSSELNVNALELDDSALYLCASSLGGTASYEQYFGPGTRLTVT.